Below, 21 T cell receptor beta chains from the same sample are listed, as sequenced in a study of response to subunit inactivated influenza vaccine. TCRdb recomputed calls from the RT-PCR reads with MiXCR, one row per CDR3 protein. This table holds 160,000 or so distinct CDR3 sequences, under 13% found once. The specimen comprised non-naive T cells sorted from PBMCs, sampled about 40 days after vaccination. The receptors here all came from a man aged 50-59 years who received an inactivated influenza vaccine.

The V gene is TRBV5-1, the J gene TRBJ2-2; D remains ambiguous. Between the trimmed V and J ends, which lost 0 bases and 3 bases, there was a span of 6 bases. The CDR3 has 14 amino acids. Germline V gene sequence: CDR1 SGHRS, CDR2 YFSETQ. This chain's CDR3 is CASSLDIYTGELFF. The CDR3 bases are TGCGCCAGCAGCTTGGACATCTACACCGGGGAGCTGTTTTTT. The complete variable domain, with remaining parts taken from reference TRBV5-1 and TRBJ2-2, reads KAGVTQTPRYLIKTRGQQVTLSCSPISGHRSVSWYQQTPGQGLQFLFEYFSETQRNKGNFPGRFSGRQFSNSRSEMNVSTLELGDSALYLCASSLDIYTGELFFGEGSRLTVL.

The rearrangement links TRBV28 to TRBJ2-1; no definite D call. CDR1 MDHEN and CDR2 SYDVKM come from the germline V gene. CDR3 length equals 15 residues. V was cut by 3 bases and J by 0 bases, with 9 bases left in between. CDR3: CASSFVPSSYNEQFF. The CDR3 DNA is TGTGCCAGCAGTTTTGTTCCGAGCTCCTACAATGAGCAGTTCTTC.

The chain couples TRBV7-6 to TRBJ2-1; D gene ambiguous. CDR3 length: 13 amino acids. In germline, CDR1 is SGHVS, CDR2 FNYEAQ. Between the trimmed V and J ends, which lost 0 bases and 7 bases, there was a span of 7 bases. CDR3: CASSLAWQNEQFF. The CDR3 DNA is TGTGCCAGCAGCTTAGCGTGGCAGAATGAGCAGTTCTTC.

CDR3 amino acids: CASSSEVGNTGELFF. The CDR3 DNA reads TGTGCCAGCAGCTCGGAAGTGGGGAACACCGGGGAGCTGTTTTTT. The chain is built from TRBV7-9 and TRBJ2-2; D gene uncertain. The germline V gene encodes CDR1 SEHNR and CDR2 FQNEAQ (reference sequence). V was pared by 4 bases and J by 1 base, with 10 bases between. CDR3 size: 15 residues.

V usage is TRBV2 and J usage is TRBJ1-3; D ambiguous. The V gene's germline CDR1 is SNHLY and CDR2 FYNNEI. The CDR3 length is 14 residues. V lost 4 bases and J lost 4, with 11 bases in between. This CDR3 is CASSGTRSGNTIYF. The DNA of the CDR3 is TGTGCCAGCAGTGGGACGCGTTCGGGAAACACCATATATTTT.

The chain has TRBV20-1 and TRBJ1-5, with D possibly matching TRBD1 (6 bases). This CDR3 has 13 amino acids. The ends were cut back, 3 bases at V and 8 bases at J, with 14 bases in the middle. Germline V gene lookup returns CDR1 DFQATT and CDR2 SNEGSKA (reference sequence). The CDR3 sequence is CSASGGAQKPQHF. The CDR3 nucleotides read TGCAGTGCTAGTGGGGGGGCGCAGAAGCCCCAGCATTTT.

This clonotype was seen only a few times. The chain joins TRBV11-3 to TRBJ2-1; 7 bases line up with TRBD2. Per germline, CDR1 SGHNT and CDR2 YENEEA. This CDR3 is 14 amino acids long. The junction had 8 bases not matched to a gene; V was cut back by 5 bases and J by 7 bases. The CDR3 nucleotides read TGTGCCAGCAGCCCCGGGAGGTCGGGGAATGAGCAGTTCTTC. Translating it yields CASSPGRSGNEQFF. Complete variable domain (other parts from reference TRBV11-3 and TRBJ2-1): EAGVVQSPRYKIIEKKQPVAFWCNPISGHNTLYWYLQNLGQGPELLIRYENEEAVDDSQLPKDRFSAERLKGVDSTLKIQPAELGDSAVYLCASSPGRSGNEQFFGPGTRLTVL.

CDR3 sequence (DNA): TGTGCCAGCAGTTATATCGGCGGGGAGCTGTTTTTT. Protein product: CASSYIGGELFF. The V gene is TRBV6-5, the J gene TRBJ2-2, with D unresolved. Germline loops: CDR1 MNHEY, CDR2 SVGAGI. Trimming removed 3 bases at V and 7 bases at J, with 6 bases between. This CDR3 is built from 12 residues.

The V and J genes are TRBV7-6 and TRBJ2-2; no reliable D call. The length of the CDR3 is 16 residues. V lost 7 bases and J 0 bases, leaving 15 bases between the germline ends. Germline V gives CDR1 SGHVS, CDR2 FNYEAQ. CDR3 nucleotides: TGTGCCAGCACCCCAAGGGCGGATACGAACACCGGGGAGCTGTTTTTT. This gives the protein CASTPRADTNTGELFF.

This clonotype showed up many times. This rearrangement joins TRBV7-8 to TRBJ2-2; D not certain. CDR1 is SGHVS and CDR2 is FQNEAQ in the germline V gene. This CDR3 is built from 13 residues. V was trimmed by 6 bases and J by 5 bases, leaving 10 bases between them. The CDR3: CASRVPLTGELFF. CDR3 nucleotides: TGTGCCAGCAGGGTTCCCTTAACCGGGGAGCTGTTTTTT.

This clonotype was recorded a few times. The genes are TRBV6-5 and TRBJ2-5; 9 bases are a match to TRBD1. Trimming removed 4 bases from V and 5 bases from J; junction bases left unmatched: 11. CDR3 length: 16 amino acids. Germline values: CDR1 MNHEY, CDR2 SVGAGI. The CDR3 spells CASSSLRTGAPETQYF. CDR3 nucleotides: TGTGCCAGCAGTTCCCTGAGGACAGGGGCGCCTGAGACCCAGTACTTC.

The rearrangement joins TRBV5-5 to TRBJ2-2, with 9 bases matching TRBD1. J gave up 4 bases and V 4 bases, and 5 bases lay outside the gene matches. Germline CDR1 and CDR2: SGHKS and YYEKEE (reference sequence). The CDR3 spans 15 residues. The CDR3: CASSPGQGITGELFF. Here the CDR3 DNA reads TGTGCCAGCAGCCCGGGACAGGGTATCACCGGGGAGCTGTTTTTT.

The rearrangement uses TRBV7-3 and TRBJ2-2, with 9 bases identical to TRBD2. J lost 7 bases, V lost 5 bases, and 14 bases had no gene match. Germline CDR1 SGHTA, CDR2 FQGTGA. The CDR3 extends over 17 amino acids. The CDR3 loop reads CASSPEGSGSVGGELFF. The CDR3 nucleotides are TGTGCCAGCAGCCCCGAAGGTAGCGGGAGCGTAGGCGGGGAGCTGTTTTTT.

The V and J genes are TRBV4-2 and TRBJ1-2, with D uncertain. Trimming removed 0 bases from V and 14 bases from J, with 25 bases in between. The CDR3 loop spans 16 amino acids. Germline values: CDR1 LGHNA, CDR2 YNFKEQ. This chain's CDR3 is CASSQDRAAKWVEVTF. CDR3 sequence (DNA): TGTGCCAGCAGCCAAGATCGGGCCGCCAAGTGGGTCGAGGTAACCTTC.

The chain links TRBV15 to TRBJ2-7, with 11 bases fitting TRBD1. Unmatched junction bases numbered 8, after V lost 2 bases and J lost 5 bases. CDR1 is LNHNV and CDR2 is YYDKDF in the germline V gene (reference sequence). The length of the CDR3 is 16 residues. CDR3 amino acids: CATSRQKGQGANEQYF. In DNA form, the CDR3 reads TGTGCCACCAGCAGACAAAAAGGACAGGGGGCAAACGAGCAGTACTTC. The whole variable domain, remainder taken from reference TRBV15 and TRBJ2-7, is DAMVIQNPRYQVTQFGKPVTLSCSQTLNHNVMYWYQQKSSQAPKLLFHYYDKDFNNEADTPDNFQSRRPNTSFCFLDIRSPGLGDTAMYLCATSRQKGQGANEQYFGPGTRLTVT.

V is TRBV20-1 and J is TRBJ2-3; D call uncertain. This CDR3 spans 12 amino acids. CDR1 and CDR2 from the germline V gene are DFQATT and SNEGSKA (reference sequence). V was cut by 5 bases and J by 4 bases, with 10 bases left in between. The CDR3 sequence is CSAHTPPDTQYF. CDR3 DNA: TGCAGTGCTCATACCCCCCCAGATACGCAGTATTTT.

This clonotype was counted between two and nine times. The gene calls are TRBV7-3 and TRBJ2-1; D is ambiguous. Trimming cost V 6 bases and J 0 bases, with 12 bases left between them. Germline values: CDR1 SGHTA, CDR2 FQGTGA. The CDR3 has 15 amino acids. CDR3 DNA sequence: TGTGCCAGCAGTTCCTTAACGGCCTCCTACAATGAGCAGTTCTTC. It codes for CASSSLTASYNEQFF.

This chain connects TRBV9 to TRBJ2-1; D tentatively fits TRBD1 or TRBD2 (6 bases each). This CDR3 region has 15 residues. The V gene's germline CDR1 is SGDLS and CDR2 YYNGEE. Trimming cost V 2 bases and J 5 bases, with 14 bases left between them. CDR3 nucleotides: TGTGCCAGCAGCGTTTTTGGGGGCGGGGACAATGAGCAGTTCTTC. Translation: CASSVFGGGDNEQFF.

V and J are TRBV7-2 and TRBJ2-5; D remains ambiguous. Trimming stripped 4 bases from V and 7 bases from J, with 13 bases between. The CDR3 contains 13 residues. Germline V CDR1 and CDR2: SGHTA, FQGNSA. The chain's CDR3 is CASSSPLAGTQYF. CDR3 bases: TGTGCCAGCAGCTCACCTTTGGCCGGGACCCAGTACTTC.

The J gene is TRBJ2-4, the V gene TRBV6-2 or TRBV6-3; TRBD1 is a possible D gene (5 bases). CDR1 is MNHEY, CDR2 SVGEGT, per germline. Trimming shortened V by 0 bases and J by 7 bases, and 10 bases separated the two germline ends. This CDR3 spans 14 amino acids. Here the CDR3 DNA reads TGTGCCAGCAGTTACTCAGGGCCAGGGAACATTCAGTACTTC. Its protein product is CASSYSGPGNIQYF.

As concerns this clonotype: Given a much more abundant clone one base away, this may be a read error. The CDR3 DNA reads as TGCGCCAGCAGCCAAGATGTCACGCACACCGGGGAGCTGTTTTTT. Its protein product is CASSQDVTHTGELFF. This chain connects TRBV4-1 to TRBJ2-2; D is unclear. Trimming took 0 bases from V and 3 from J, leaving 8 bases between them. This CDR3 is 15 amino acids long. CDR1 and CDR2 from the germline V gene are MGHRA and YSYEKL.